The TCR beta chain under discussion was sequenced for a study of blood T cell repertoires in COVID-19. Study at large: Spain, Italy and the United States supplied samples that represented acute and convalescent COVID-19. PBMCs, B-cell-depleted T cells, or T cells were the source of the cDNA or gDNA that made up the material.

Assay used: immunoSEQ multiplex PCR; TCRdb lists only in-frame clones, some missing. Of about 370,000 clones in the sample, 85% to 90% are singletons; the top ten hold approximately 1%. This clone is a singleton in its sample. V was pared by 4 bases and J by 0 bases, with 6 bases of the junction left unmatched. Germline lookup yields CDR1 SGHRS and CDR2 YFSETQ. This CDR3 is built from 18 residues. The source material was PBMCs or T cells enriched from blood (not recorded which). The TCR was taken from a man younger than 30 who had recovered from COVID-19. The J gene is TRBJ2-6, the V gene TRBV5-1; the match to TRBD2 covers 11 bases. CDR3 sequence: CASSPRLAGTSGANVLTF. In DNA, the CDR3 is TGCGCCAGCAGCCCACGACTAGCGGGGACCTCTGGGGCCAACGTCCTGACTTTC.